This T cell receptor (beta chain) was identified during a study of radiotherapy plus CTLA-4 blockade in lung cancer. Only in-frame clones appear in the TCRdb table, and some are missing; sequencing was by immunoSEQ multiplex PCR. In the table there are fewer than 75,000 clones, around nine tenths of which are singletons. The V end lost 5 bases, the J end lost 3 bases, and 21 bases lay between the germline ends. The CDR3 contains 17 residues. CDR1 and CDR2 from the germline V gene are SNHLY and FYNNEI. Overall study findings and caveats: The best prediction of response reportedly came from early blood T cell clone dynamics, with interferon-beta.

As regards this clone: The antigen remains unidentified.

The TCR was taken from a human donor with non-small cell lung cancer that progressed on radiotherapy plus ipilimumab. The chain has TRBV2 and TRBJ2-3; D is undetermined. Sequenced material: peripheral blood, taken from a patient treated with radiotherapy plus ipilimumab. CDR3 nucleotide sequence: TGTGCCAGCAGTATGAGAGGCCCTCGCCCCCCGACAGATACGCAGTATTTT. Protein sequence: CASSMRGPRPPTDTQYF.